Shown below are 20 T cell receptor beta chains from a single sample sequenced in a study of OX40 agonist ivuxolimab in advanced cancers. Produced via immunoSEQ multiplex PCR; TCRdb's table is partial and in-frame only. The data hold about 51,000 clones, with 88% observed a single time. The sequencing here drew on CD4+ or CD8+ T cells sorted from blood, taken in a trial of the OX40 agonist ivuxolimab. These receptor sequences come from an adult with an advanced solid tumor such as melanoma, head and neck, liver or kidney cancer.

This sequence joins TRBV7-2 and TRBJ2-3; the D is unclear. Trimming cost V 0 bases and J 9 bases, with 13 bases left between them. The germline V gene has CDR1 SGHTA and CDR2 FQGNSA. The length of the CDR3 is 14 residues. As DNA, the CDR3 is TGTGCCAGCAGCTTAGCGTTTTTTGGTTCGACGCAGTATTTT. Protein product: CASSLAFFGSTQYF.

This sequence joins TRBV9 and TRBJ1-3, with 7 bases lining up with TRBD1. Germline CDR1 and CDR2: SGDLS and YYNGEE. Losses at the gene ends were 4 bases for V and 3 bases for J; bases not matched to a gene: 10. The CDR3 sequence is 16 residues long. Here the CDR3 reads CASSPEQGVGGNTIYF. The CDR3 nucleotides read TGTGCCAGCAGCCCGGAGCAGGGGGTCGGTGGAAACACCATATATTTT.

The chain has TRBV9 and TRBJ2-7, with TRBD1 matching 8 bases. Germline lookup yields CDR1 SGDLS and CDR2 YYNGEE. The CDR3 runs to 13 residues. With 8 bases clipped from V and 5 bases from J, the junction kept 9 bases outside the gene matches. CDR3 loop: CARSDRALHEQYF. The CDR3 coding sequence is TGTGCCAGGTCGGACAGGGCTCTGCACGAGCAGTACTTC.

V usage is TRBV5-1 and J usage is TRBJ2-4, with D uncertain. This CDR3 has 14 amino acids. Germline CDR1 and CDR2: SGHRS and YFSETQ. V lost 1 base and J 0 bases, leaving 5 bases between the germline ends. The DNA of the CDR3 is TGCGCCAGCAGCTTGAACGGAGCCAAAAACATTCAGTACTTC. Amino acid sequence: CASSLNGAKNIQYF.

The gene calls are TRBV11-3 and TRBJ2-3; D uncertain. Per the germline V gene, CDR1 is SGHNT and CDR2 is YENEEA. The V end lost 2 bases, the J end lost 2 bases, and 8 bases lay between the germline ends. The CDR3 runs 14 residues. The CDR3 loop reads CASSLQASTDTQYF. CDR3 coding DNA: TGTGCCAGCAGCTTACAGGCTTCCACAGATACGCAGTATTTT.

The chain combines TRBV19 with TRBJ2-2; perhaps D is TRBD1 or TRBD2 (5 bases each). CDR1 LNHDA and CDR2 SQIVND come from the germline V gene (reference sequence). The germline V and J ends were trimmed by 5 bases and 9 bases, with 13 bases remaining between them. The CDR3 runs 13 residues. The CDR3 DNA follows: TGTGCCAGTAGTTCAATAGAGGGGAGGGAGCTGTTTTTT. It yields the protein CASSSIEGRELFF.

This clone has just one count. CDR3 sequence reads: CASRRVGWNTEAFF. For the CDR3, the DNA is TGCGCCAGCAGGAGGGTGGGTTGGAACACTGAAGCTTTCTTT. V gene TRBV5-1 combines with J gene TRBJ1-1, with D unclear. With 5 bases removed from V and 1 base from J, the gap between germline ends came to 12 bases. CDR3 length: 14 residues. Germline CDR1 SGHRS, CDR2 YFSETQ.

The chain joins TRBV27 to TRBJ2-7; TRBD1 might be the D (6 bases). The V end was cut by 6 bases, the J end by 4 bases, with 19 bases between. Germline loops: CDR1 MNHEY, CDR2 SMNVEV (reference sequence). The CDR3 contains 15 residues. CDR3 DNA sequence: TGTGCCAGCAGCTCACTAAAAGGGGGTAGGTACGAGCAGTACTTC. Protein product: CASSSLKGGRYEQYF.

The rearrangement joins TRBV6-1 to TRBJ1-1, with D tentatively TRBD1 (5 bases). The CDR3 is 11 residues long. With 7 bases removed from V and 7 bases from J, the gap between germline ends came to 10 bases. In germline, CDR1 is MNHNS, CDR2 SASEGT. The CDR3 sequence is CASTDRGEAFF. In nucleotides, the CDR3 is TGTGCCAGCACCGATAGGGGTGAAGCTTTCTTT.

The gene calls are TRBV15 and TRBJ2-3; D may be TRBD1 (5 bases). The V gene lost 1 base and the J gene lost 2 bases, with 13 bases spanning the gap. The CDR3 covers 16 residues. The germline CDR1 and CDR2 sequences are LNHNV and YYDKDF (reference sequence). The DNA for the CDR3 is TGTGCCACCAGCAGAGGTTCCGCAGGGATCACAGATACGCAGTATTTT. It is translated as CATSRGSAGITDTQYF.

The chain combines TRBV18 with TRBJ1-2; no firm D call. The CDR3 covers 14 residues. Looked up from germline, CDR1 is KGHSH and CDR2 is LQKENI. The ends were cut back, 2 bases at V and 4 bases at J, with 11 bases in the middle. In nucleotides, the CDR3 is TGTGCCAGCTCACCAGTAGAGAGAACCTATGGCTACACCTTC. This gives the protein CASSPVERTYGYTF.

This chain connects TRBV20-1 to TRBJ2-5; D possibly matches TRBD1 or TRBD2 (5 bases each). Near its end, the DNA agrees better with TRBJ2-7, so the J call may be wrong. This CDR3 is 11 amino acids long. The germline gives CDR1 DFQATT, CDR2 SNEGSKA (reference sequence). The chain's CDR3 is CTPVGPYEQYF. The DNA of the CDR3 is TGCACCCCCGTGGGACCCTACGAGCAGTACTTC.

The V and J genes are TRBV23-1 and TRBJ2-5; tentative D call: TRBD2 (6 bases). TRBV23-1 is identified as an open reading frame with a role that is uncertain. The germline V and J ends were trimmed by 6 bases and 3 bases, with 20 bases remaining between them. The CDR3 consists of 16 residues. The CDR3, as DNA: TGCGCCAGCAGCCCCGCGGGACTGTTGTTAAAAGAGACCCAGTACTTC. Protein sequence: CASSPAGLLLKETQYF.

The J gene is TRBJ2-5, the V gene TRBV11-2; the D gene is possibly TRBD1 (5 bases). The CDR3 extends over 16 amino acids. V lost 4 bases, J lost 2 bases, and 17 bases lay in between. Germline lookup yields CDR1 SGHAT and CDR2 FQNNGV. CDR3 nucleotide sequence: TGTGCCAGCAGCTCTTTTAAGGGGAAGGGGCAAGAGACCCAGTACTTC. This gives the protein CASSSFKGKGQETQYF.

This clone was seen once. The rearrangement uses TRBV7-9 and TRBJ2-3; tentatively, D is TRBD2 (5 bases). The germline CDR1 and CDR2 sequences are SEHNR and FQNEAQ (reference sequence). The V and J ends lost 11 bases and 4 bases respectively, with 16 bases between them. This CDR3 is built from 13 residues. CDR3 residues: CAAGEPGSDTQYF. CDR3 nucleotides: TGTGCCGCCGGGGAACCAGGCTCAGATACGCAGTATTTT.

The V call is TRBV4-2, the J call TRBJ1-5; possible D gene TRBD1, 5 bases. Germline CDR1 and CDR2: LGHNA and YNFKEQ. V gave up 6 bases and J gave up 4 bases, with 16 bases separating them. This CDR3 is 15 amino acids long. This CDR3 is CASSDPRQPNQPQHF. In DNA, the CDR3 is TGTGCCAGCAGTGACCCGAGACAGCCAAATCAGCCCCAGCATTTT.

A remark on this clone: Distinct nucleotide sequences in the sample also encode this CDR3. The gene calls are TRBV5-8 and TRBJ1-1, with 9 bases identical to TRBD1. The germline gives CDR1 SGHTS, CDR2 YDEGEE. This CDR3 spans 14 amino acids. Losses at the gene ends were 5 bases for V and 4 bases for J; bases not matched to a gene: 6. CDR3: CASSPGTGITEAFF. The CDR3 nucleotides are TGTGCCAGCAGTCCCGGGACAGGGATCACTGAAGCTTTCTTT.

This chain joins TRBV6-1 and TRBJ1-2; D gene unclear. CDR3 length: 13 residues. V gave up 7 bases and J gave up 5 bases, with 14 bases separating them. Germline loops: CDR1 MNHNS, CDR2 SASEGT. The CDR3 bases are TGTGCCAGCACTCAAACACCGTCGTATGGCTACACCTTC. Its translation: CASTQTPSYGYTF.

V gene TRBV30 combines with J gene TRBJ1-5, with unresolved D. The CDR3 has 14 residues. Looked up from germline, CDR1 is GTSNPN and CDR2 is SVGIG (reference sequence). With 0 bases removed from V and 0 bases from J, the gap between germline ends came to 6 bases. As DNA, the CDR3 is TGTGCCTGGAGTGTGAGGTTTAGCAATCAGCCCCAGCATTTT. It codes for CAWSVRFSNQPQHF.

V usage is TRBV9 and J usage is TRBJ1-3; tentative D call: TRBD1 (5 bases). CDR1 is SGDLS, CDR2 YYNGEE, per germline. The V and J ends lost 0 bases and 4 bases respectively, with 8 bases between them. The CDR3 runs to 14 residues. For the CDR3, the DNA is TGTGCCAGCAGCGTAGAGGGGCACGGAAACACCATATATTTT. Translation: CASSVEGHGNTIYF.